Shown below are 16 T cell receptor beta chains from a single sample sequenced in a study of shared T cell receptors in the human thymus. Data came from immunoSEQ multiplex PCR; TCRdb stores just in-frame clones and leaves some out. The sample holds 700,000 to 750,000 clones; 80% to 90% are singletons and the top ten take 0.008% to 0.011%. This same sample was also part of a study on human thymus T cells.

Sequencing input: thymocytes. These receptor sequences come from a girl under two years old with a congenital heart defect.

The CDR3 nucleotides read TGTGCCACCGAACCAGGGGTTAAATATAATTCACCCCTCCACTTT. As protein: CATEPGVKYNSPLHF. The rearrangement links TRBV28 to TRBJ1-6, with D perhaps TRBD1 (6 bases). The CDR3 has 15 amino acids. V dropped 10 bases and J dropped 4 bases, with 17 bases sitting between them. The germline V gene encodes CDR1 MDHEN and CDR2 SYDVKM.

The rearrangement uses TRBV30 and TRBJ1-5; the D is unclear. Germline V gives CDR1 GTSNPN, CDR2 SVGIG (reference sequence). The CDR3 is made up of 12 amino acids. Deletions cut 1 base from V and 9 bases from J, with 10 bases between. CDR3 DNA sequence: TGTGCCTGGAGTGCCATCGGAGCGCCCCAGCATTTT. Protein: CAWSAIGAPQHF.

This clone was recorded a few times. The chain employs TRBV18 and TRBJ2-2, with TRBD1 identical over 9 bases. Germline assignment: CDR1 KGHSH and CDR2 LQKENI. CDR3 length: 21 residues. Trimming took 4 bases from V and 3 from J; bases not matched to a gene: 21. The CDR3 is CASSLVPGQGYGPLYTGELFF. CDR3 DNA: TGTGCCAGCTCACTAGTCCCGGGACAGGGTTACGGTCCCCTTTACACCGGGGAGCTGTTTTTT.

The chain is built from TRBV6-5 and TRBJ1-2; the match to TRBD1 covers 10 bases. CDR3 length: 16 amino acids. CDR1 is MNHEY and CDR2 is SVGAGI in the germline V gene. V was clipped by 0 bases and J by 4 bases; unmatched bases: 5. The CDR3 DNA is TGTGCCAGCAGTTACTCAGCGGACAGGGGGGTCTATGGCTACACCTTC. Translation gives CASSYSADRGVYGYTF.

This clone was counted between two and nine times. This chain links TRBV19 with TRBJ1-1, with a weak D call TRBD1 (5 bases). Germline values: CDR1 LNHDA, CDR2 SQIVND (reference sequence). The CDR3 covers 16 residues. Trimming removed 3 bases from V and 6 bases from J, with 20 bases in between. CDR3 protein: CASSISPGNSPPEAFF. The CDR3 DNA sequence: TGTGCCAGTAGTATTTCCCCAGGGAACTCACCCCCTGAAGCTTTCTTT.

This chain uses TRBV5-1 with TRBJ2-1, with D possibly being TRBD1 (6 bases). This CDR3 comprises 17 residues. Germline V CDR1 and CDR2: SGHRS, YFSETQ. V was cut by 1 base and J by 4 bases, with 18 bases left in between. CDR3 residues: CASSLTGIPLRYNEQFF. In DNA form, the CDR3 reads TGCGCCAGCAGCTTGACAGGGATCCCTCTTAGGTACAATGAGCAGTTCTTC. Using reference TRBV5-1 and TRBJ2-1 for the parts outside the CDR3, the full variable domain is KAGVTQTPRYLIKTRGQQVTLSCSPISGHRSVSWYQQTPGQGLQFLFEYFSETQRNKGNFPGRFSGRQFSNSRSEMNVSTLELGDSALYLCASSLTGIPLRYNEQFFGPGTRLTVL.

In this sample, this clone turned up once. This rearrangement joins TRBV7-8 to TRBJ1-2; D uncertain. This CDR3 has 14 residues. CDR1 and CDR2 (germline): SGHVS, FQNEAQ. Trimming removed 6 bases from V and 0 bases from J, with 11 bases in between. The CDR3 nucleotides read TGTGCCAGCAGGTCGCGAGGTTCTAACTATGGCTACACCTTC. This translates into CASRSRGSNYGYTF.

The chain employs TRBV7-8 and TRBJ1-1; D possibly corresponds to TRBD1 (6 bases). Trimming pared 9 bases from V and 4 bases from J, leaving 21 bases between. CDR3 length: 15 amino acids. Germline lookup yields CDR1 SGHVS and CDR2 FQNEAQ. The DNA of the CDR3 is TGTGCCAGTTCAGGGGAGATAACAGGGCGCACTGAAGCTTTCTTT. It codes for CASSGEITGRTEAFF.

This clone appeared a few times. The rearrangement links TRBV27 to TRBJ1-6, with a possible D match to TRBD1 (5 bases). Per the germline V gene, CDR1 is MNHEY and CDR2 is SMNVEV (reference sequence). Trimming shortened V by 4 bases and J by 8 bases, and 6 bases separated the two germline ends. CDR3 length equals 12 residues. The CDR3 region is CASSWGDSPLHF. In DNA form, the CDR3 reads TGTGCCAGCAGTTGGGGGGATTCACCCCTCCACTTT.

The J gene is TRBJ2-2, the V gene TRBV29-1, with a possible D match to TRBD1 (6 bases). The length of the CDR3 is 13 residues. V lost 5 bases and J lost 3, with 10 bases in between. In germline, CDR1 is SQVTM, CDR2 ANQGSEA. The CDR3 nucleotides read TGCAGCGTTCTTTGGACAGACACCGGGGAGCTGTTTTTT. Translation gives CSVLWTDTGELFF.

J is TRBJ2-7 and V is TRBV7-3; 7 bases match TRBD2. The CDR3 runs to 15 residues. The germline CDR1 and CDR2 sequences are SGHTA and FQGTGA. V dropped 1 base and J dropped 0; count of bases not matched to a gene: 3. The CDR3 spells CASSLRGGVSYEQYF. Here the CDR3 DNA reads TGTGCCAGCAGCTTAAGGGGGGGAGTCTCCTACGAGCAGTACTTC. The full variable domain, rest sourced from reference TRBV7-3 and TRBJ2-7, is GAGVSQTPSNKVTEKGKYVELRCDPISGHTALYWYRQSLGQGPEFLIYFQGTGAADDSGLPNDRFFAVRPEGSVSTLKIQRTERGDSAVYLCASSLRGGVSYEQYFGPGTRLTVT.

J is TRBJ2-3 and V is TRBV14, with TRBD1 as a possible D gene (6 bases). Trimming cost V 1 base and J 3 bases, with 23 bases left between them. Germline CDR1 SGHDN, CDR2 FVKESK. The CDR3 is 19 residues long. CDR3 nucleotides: TGTGCCAGCAGCCAAGTTCTCGGCCGGACAGTAAAGGGGACAGATACGCAGTATTTT. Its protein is CASSQVLGRTVKGTDTQYF.

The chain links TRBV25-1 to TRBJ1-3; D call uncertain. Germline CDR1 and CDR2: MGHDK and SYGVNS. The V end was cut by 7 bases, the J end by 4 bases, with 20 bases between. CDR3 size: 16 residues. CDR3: CASIPSGRTRGNTIYF. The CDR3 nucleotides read TGTGCCAGCATACCTTCGGGAAGAACAAGGGGAAACACCATATATTTT.

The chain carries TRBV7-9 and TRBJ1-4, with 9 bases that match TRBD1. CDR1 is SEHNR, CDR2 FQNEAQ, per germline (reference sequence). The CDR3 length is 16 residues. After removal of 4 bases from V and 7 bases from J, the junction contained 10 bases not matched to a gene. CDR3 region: CASSSRTQGAIEKLFF. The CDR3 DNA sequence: TGTGCCAGCAGCTCGCGAACACAGGGGGCGATTGAAAAACTGTTTTTT.

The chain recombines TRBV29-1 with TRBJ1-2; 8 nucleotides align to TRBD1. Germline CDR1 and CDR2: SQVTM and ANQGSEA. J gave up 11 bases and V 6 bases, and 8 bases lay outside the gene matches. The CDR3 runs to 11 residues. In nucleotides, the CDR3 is TGCAGCGTGAGGGGGACAGGCAGTTACACCTTC. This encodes CSVRGTGSYTF.

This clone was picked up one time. The CDR3 DNA reads TGTGCCAGCAGTTACGGCGGCCTTAATGAAAAACTGTTTTTT. Its translation: CASSYGGLNEKLFF. The chain has TRBV6-5 and TRBJ1-4; D gene unclear. Germline V CDR1 and CDR2: MNHEY, SVGAGI. The CDR3 contains 14 residues. Deletions cut 2 bases from V and 4 bases from J, with 8 bases between.